The rows below give T cell receptor beta chains drawn from one sample of a study of T cells in Graves' hyperthyroidism and ophthalmopathy. TCRdb redid the calling of the multiplex PCR reads with MiXCR, one entry per CDR3 protein. The table records 600,000 to 650,000 distinct CDR3 sequences, 15% to 20% of them present only once. Sequenced material: blood. These receptors were collected from a woman aged 25-40 years with Graves' hyperthyroidism. Each CDR3 is given without its conserved first and last residue.

cdr3_length j_call v_call cdr3_aa
12 TRBJ1-3 TRBV12-3/TRBV12-4 ASRGSFTGNTIY
13 TRBJ2-5 TRBV7-2 ASSPTRGSQETQY
12 TRBJ2-1 TRBV19 ASSITRSYNEQF
11 TRBJ2-1 TRBV27 ASSLSLWSEQF
13 TRBJ2-1 TRBV7-9 ASSSPGTSYNEQF
13 TRBJ2-7 TRBV19 ASSPSRQGPYEQY
12 TRBJ2-1 TRBV10-3 AISGGRSENEQF
14 TRBJ2-4 TRBV13 ASSLGGWGAKNIQY
12 TRBJ1-5 TRBV12-3/TRBV12-4 ASSSRQGARPQH
13 TRBJ1-4 TRBV5-1 ASQWAPSTNEKLF
13 TRBJ2-5 TRBV4-1 ASRLVGQGKETQY
12 TRBJ2-7 TRBV20-1 SAQTSGRAHEQY
15 TRBJ2-7 TRBV2 ASSAGGGQISSYEQY
13 TRBJ2-3 TRBV20-1 SAGLTSGTTDTQY
12 TRBJ1-2 TRBV20-1 SASWDRGTYGYT
13 TRBJ2-1 TRBV6-1 ASSSQGARRSEQF
11 TRBJ2-1 TRBV19 ASSIVLGTEQF
14 TRBJ1-2 TRBV28 ASSSARDRGFYGYT
16 TRBJ2-5 TRBV6-6 ASSYSPPRTSGIETQY
11 TRBJ1-1 TRBV20-1 SARDRTNTEAF
12 TRBJ2-7 TRBV20-1 SAREGQGYYEQY
12 TRBJ2-7 TRBV27 ASSLVGTGYEQY
12 TRBJ2-7 TRBV30 AWTGTSGTYEQY
10 TRBJ1-3 TRBV15 ATSARGDTIY
12 TRBJ1-6 TRBV19 ASSTRQANSPLH
13 TRBJ2-7 TRBV19 ASRQLGTGTGEQY
14 TRBJ2-5 TRBV19 ASSIKGLAGVKTQY
12 TRBJ2-5 TRBV18 ASSPPDRRETQY
13 TRBJ2-1 TRBV20-1 SASPSGSVWNEQF
15 TRBJ1-2 TRBV6-1 ASSEALPGQGAKVYT
11 TRBJ2-5 TRBV27 ASSFQSGETQY
13 TRBJ2-7 TRBV6-9 ASRGASRQIYEQY
11 TRBJ1-1 TRBV7-9 ASSLGDNGGAF
13 TRBJ1-6 TRBV20-1 SAPDPGLSNSPLH
12 TRBJ2-1 TRBV20-1 SAAGGSGPREQF
13 TRBJ2-2 TRBV18 ASSPGLTNTGELF
13 TRBJ2-1 TRBV2 ASNIRTSGHNEQF
13 TRBJ1-4 TRBV5-1 ASSLGQGTNEKLF
14 TRBJ2-5 TRBV27 ASSFGLAGEGETQY
12 TRBJ2-7 TRBV28 ASYPQGQTYEQY
13 TRBJ2-1 TRBV3-1 ASSPGTGTVSEQF
14 TRBJ2-3 TRBV5-1 ASSLGTGASTDTQY
14 TRBJ2-2 TRBV30 AWSETAQGNTGELF
10 TRBJ2-3 TRBV2 ASSEERDTQY
17 TRBJ2-7 TRBV7-2 ASSLSVGPSGGRRYEQY
13 TRBJ2-1 TRBV11-2 ASSKRAGQLNEQF
12 TRBJ1-1 TRBV4-1 ASSRILDSTEAF
13 TRBJ2-1 TRBV20-1 SAPPLAGSYNEQF
14 TRBJ1-5 TRBV30 AWGEGTGISNQPQH
13 TRBJ1-5 TRBV20-1 SATNRVNSNQPQH